The rows below give T cell receptor beta chains drawn from one sample of a study of blood T cell repertoires in COVID-19. Libraries were prepared by immunoSEQ multiplex PCR; TCRdb keeps only in-frame clonotypes and omits some of them. The sample yields 50,000 or so clones, around 90% seen once. The material sequenced was peripheral blood. The receptors originated from a human donor in a cohort sampled during active COVID-19. Both conserved end residues are part of each CDR3. D genes are given only for firm matches. For some rows the clone size is stated as once, few or many, or as a class when expanded; others skip it.

cdr3_aa: CASSPPGQGGSPLHF; cdr3_nt: TGTGCCAGCTCACCGCCCGGACAGGGCGGTTCACCCCTCCACTTT; d_call: TRBD1; clone_size: .; v_call: TRBV18; j_call: TRBJ1-6
cdr3_aa: CASSKPQGNEQFF; cdr3_nt: TGTGCCAGCAGTAAACCCCAGGGCAATGAGCAGTTCTTC; d_call: .; clone_size: .; v_call: TRBV6-5; j_call: TRBJ2-1
cdr3_aa: CASSPRTVTDTQYF; cdr3_nt: TGTGCCAGCAGTCCCCGGACTGTCACAGATACGCAGTATTTT; d_call: .; clone_size: .; v_call: TRBV6-5; j_call: TRBJ2-3
cdr3_aa: CASLGLSGANVLTF; cdr3_nt: TGTGCCAGCTTGGGGCTATCAGGGGCCAACGTCCTGACTTTC; d_call: .; clone_size: .; v_call: TRBV6-6; j_call: TRBJ2-6
cdr3_aa: CASSLVNSNQPQHF; cdr3_nt: TGTGCCAGCAGCTTGGTTAATAGCAATCAGCCCCAGCATTTT; d_call: .; clone_size: once; v_call: TRBV5-4; j_call: TRBJ1-5
cdr3_aa: CASSSKTGVGSLGTGELFF; cdr3_nt: TGTGCCAGCAGCTCGAAAACGGGGGTGGGCAGCCTGGGGACCGGGGAGCTGTTTTTT; d_call: .; clone_size: .; v_call: TRBV7-2; j_call: TRBJ2-2
cdr3_aa: CASSRLAGEQYF; cdr3_nt: TGTGCCAGCAGTAGACTAGCTGGAGAGCAGTACTTC; d_call: TRBD2; clone_size: once; v_call: TRBV2; j_call: TRBJ2-7
cdr3_aa: CASSPLAGLSTDTQYF; cdr3_nt: TGTGCCAGCAGCCCACTAGCGGGGCTTAGCACAGATACGCAGTATTTT; d_call: TRBD2; clone_size: .; v_call: TRBV5-4; j_call: TRBJ2-3
cdr3_aa: CASSLADRVGGEKLFF; cdr3_nt: TGTGCCAGCAGCTTGGCCGACAGGGTTGGTGGTGAAAAACTGTTTTTT; d_call: TRBD1; clone_size: .; v_call: TRBV5-6; j_call: TRBJ1-4
cdr3_aa: CASPGQHENGRGQYF; cdr3_nt: TGTGCCTCCCCGGGACAACATGAAAACGGACGTGGGCAGTACTTC; d_call: .; clone_size: .; v_call: TRBV30; j_call: TRBJ2-7
cdr3_aa: CASSITANTGELFF; cdr3_nt: TGTGCCAGTAGTATTACAGCGAACACCGGGGAGCTGTTTTTT; d_call: .; clone_size: .; v_call: TRBV19; j_call: TRBJ2-2
cdr3_aa: CASSLVGQPDGYTF; cdr3_nt: TGTGCCAGCAGCTTAGTGGGGCAGCCTGATGGCTACACCTTC; d_call: .; clone_size: .; v_call: TRBV11-3; j_call: TRBJ1-2
cdr3_aa: CASSIGTAQETQYF; cdr3_nt: TGTGCCAGCAGCATCGGGACAGCTCAAGAGACCCAGTACTTC; d_call: TRBD1; clone_size: .; v_call: TRBV9; j_call: TRBJ2-5
cdr3_aa: CASSYGGEGTEAFF; cdr3_nt: TGTGCCAGCAGTTATGGGGGCGAGGGCACTGAAGCTTTCTTT; d_call: .; clone_size: .; v_call: TRBV6-2/TRBV6-3; j_call: TRBJ1-1
cdr3_aa: CSVNRGSSYNEQFF; cdr3_nt: TGCAGCGTTAACAGGGGAAGCTCCTACAATGAGCAGTTCTTC; d_call: TRBD1; clone_size: .; v_call: TRBV29-1; j_call: TRBJ2-1
cdr3_aa: CASSPQGGSTEAFF; cdr3_nt: TGTGCCAGCTCACCACAGGGAGGTAGCACTGAAGCTTTCTTT; d_call: .; clone_size: .; v_call: TRBV18; j_call: TRBJ1-1
cdr3_aa: CASSVVTGPQETQYF; cdr3_nt: TGTGCCAGCAGCGTAGTTACAGGGCCACAAGAGACCCAGTACTTC; d_call: .; clone_size: .; v_call: TRBV9; j_call: TRBJ2-5
cdr3_aa: CASCRVSHNSPLHF; cdr3_nt: TGTGCCAGCTGCAGGGTCTCGCATAATTCACCCCTCCACTTT; d_call: .; clone_size: .; v_call: TRBV6-5; j_call: TRBJ1-6
cdr3_aa: CASSYSLWFSGANVLTF; cdr3_nt: TGTGCCAGCAGTTACTCGCTATGGTTCTCTGGGGCCAACGTCCTGACTTTC; d_call: .; clone_size: .; v_call: TRBV6-7; j_call: TRBJ2-6
cdr3_aa: CASSPVGTSYNEQFF; cdr3_nt: TGTGCCAGCAGTCCCGTCGGGACTAGCTACAATGAGCAGTTCTTC; d_call: TRBD2; clone_size: .; v_call: TRBV27; j_call: TRBJ2-1
cdr3_aa: CATMRSGGKNTQYF; cdr3_nt: TGTGCCACCATGAGGTCCGGGGGGAAAAATACGCAGTATTTT; d_call: TRBD2; clone_size: .; v_call: TRBV27; j_call: TRBJ2-3
cdr3_aa: CASTLGQTNTEAFF; cdr3_nt: TGTGCCAGCACCCTAGGACAGACGAACACTGAAGCTTTCTTT; d_call: .; clone_size: .; v_call: TRBV28; j_call: TRBJ1-1
cdr3_aa: CAHERESTDTQYF; cdr3_nt: TGTGCTCATGAGCGGGAGTCCACAGATACGCAGTATTTT; d_call: TRBD2; clone_size: .; v_call: TRBV12-3/TRBV12-4; j_call: TRBJ2-3
cdr3_aa: CASSPTSGIDTGELFF; cdr3_nt: TGTGCCAGCTCACCAACTAGCGGGATAGACACCGGGGAGCTGTTTTTT; d_call: TRBD2; clone_size: .; v_call: TRBV18; j_call: TRBJ2-2
cdr3_aa: CASSRTGATYEQYF; cdr3_nt: TGTGCCAGCAGTAGGACAGGGGCGACCTACGAGCAGTACTTC; d_call: TRBD1; clone_size: .; v_call: TRBV19; j_call: TRBJ2-7
cdr3_aa: CASSKGGAGVSYNEQFF; cdr3_nt: TGTGCCAGCAGCAAAGGAGGAGCGGGGGTATCCTACAATGAGCAGTTCTTC; d_call: TRBD2; clone_size: .; v_call: TRBV7-6; j_call: TRBJ2-1
cdr3_aa: CASSLASGIEQFF; cdr3_nt: TGTGCCAGCAGCTTGGCTAGCGGGATTGAGCAGTTCTTC; d_call: TRBD2; clone_size: .; v_call: TRBV5-5; j_call: TRBJ2-1
cdr3_aa: CASSRQQGPRGETQYF; cdr3_nt: TGCGCCAGCAGCCGTCAACAGGGACCCCGGGGAGAGACCCAGTACTTC; d_call: .; clone_size: few; v_call: TRBV4-1; j_call: TRBJ2-5
cdr3_aa: CASSLALAGADTQYF; cdr3_nt: TGCGCCAGCAGCTTGGCTCTAGCGGGAGCCGATACGCAGTATTTT; d_call: TRBD2; clone_size: .; v_call: TRBV5-1; j_call: TRBJ2-3
cdr3_aa: CASSKAIVSYEQYF; cdr3_nt: TGTGCCAGCAGCAAAGCAATAGTCTCCTACGAGCAGTACTTC; d_call: .; clone_size: .; v_call: TRBV21-1; j_call: TRBJ2-7
cdr3_aa: CASSLGGSNNNEQFF; cdr3_nt: TGTGCCAGCAGCTTGGGCGGGAGTAATAACAATGAGCAGTTCTTC; d_call: TRBD2; clone_size: .; v_call: TRBV5-4; j_call: TRBJ2-1
cdr3_aa: CASSVDQGGEQFF; cdr3_nt: TGTGCCAGCAGCGTCGATCAGGGAGGTGAGCAGTTCTTC; d_call: .; clone_size: .; v_call: TRBV9; j_call: TRBJ2-1
cdr3_aa: CASSQPRGARETQYF; cdr3_nt: TGTGCCAGCAGCCAACCGCGGGGGGCCAGGGAGACCCAGTACTTC; d_call: TRBD2; clone_size: .; v_call: TRBV3-1/TRBV3-2; j_call: TRBJ2-5
cdr3_aa: CASSPRHGFSTGELFF; cdr3_nt: TGTGCCAGCAGTCCCCGTCACGGGTTTAGCACCGGGGAGCTGTTTTTT; d_call: .; clone_size: .; v_call: TRBV11-2; j_call: TRBJ2-2
cdr3_aa: CASSSDSSGNTIYF; cdr3_nt: TGCGCCAGCAGCTCCGACTCGTCTGGAAACACCATATATTTT; d_call: .; clone_size: .; v_call: TRBV5-1; j_call: TRBJ1-3
cdr3_aa: CATSGGQSVAGELFF; cdr3_nt: TGTGCCACCAGTGGGGGACAGTCGGTGGCCGGGGAGCTGTTTTTT; d_call: TRBD1; clone_size: .; v_call: TRBV24-1; j_call: TRBJ2-2
cdr3_aa: CASSLSPGAHEQYF; cdr3_nt: TGTGCCAGCAGCTTATCCCCAGGGGCACACGAGCAGTACTTC; d_call: .; clone_size: .; v_call: TRBV11-2; j_call: TRBJ2-7
cdr3_aa: CASFKTGTGGSGGELFF; cdr3_nt: TGTGCCAGCTTCAAGACCGGGACAGGGGGCTCTGGCGGGGAGCTGTTTTTT; d_call: TRBD1; clone_size: .; v_call: TRBV27; j_call: TRBJ2-2
cdr3_aa: CASSVGQGNTEAFF; cdr3_nt: TGTGCCAGCAGCGTAGGTCAGGGCAACACTGAAGCTTTCTTT; d_call: .; clone_size: .; v_call: TRBV9; j_call: TRBJ1-1
cdr3_aa: CASSTPGDTQYF; cdr3_nt: TGTGCCAGTAGTACCCCCGGGGATACGCAGTATTTT; d_call: .; clone_size: once; v_call: TRBV19; j_call: TRBJ2-3